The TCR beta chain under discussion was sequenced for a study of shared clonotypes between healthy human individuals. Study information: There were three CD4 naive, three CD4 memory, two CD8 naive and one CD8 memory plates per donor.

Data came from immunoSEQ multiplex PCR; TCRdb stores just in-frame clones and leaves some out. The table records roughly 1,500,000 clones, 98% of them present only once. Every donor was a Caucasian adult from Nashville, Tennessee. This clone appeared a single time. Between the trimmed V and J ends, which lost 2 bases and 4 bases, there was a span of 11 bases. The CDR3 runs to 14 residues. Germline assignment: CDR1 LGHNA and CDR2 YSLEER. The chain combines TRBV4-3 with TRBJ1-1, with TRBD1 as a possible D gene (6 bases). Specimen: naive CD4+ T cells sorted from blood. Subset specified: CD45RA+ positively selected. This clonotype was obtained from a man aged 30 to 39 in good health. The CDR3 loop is CASSQNGGGTEAFF. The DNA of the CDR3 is TGCGCCAGCAGCCAAAATGGGGGCGGCACTGAAGCTTTCTTT.